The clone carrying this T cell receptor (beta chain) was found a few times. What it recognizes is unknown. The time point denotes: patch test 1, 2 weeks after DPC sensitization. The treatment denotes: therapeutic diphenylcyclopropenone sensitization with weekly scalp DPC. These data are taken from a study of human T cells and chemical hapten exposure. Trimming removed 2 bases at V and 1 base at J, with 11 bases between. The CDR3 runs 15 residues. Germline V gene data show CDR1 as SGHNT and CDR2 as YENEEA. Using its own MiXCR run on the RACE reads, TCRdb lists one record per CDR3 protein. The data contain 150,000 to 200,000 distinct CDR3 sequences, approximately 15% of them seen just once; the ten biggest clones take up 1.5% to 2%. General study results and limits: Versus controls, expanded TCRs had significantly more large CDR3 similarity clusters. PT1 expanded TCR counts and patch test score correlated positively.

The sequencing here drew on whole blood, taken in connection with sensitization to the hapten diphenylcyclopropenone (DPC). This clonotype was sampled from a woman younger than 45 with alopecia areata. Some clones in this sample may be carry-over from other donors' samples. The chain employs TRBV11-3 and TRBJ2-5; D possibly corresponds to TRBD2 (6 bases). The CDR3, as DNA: TGTGCCAGCAGCTTATTTCGGGACTTCCAAGAGACCCAGTACTTC. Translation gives CASSLFRDFQETQYF.